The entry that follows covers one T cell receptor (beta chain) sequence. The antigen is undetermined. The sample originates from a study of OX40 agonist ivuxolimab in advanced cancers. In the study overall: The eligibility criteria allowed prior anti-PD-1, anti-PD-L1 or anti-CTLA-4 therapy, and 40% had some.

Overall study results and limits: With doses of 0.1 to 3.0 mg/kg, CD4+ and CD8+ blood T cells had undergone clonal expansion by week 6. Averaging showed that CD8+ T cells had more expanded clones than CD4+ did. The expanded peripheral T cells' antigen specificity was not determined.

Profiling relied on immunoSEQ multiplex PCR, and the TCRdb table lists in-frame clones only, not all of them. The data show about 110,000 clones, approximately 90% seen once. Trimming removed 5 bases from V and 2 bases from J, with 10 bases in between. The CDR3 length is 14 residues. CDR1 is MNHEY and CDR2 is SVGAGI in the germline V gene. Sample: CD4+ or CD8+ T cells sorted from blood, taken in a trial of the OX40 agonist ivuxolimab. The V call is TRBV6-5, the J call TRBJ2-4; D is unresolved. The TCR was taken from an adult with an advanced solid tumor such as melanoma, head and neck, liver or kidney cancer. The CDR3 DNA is TGTGCCAGCAGTCCTCGTGGTCCCAAAAACATTCAGTACTTC. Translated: CASSPRGPKNIQYF.